This entry concerns a single T cell receptor beta chain. Its antigen is still unknown. CDR1 is MNHNS, CDR2 SASEGT, per germline. V was shortened by 6 bases and J by 7 bases, with 12 bases between the two germline ends. The CDR3 sequence is 13 residues long. This record belongs to a study of CD8 T cells in ankylosing spondylitis. The study's findings and limits: Seven to nine highly homologous variants formed a TCR beta motif that appeared characteristic of ankylosing spondylitis blood.

TCRdb re-derived calls from the 5' RACE reads in MiXCR, one entry per CDR3 protein. The data show fewer than 400,000 distinct CDR3 sequences, 8% seen once. Input material: blood, either unsorted or a sorted T cell fraction (not recorded which). The chain recombines TRBV6-1 with TRBJ2-2; D unclear. This clonotype originated in a male donor with ankylosing spondylitis. The chain's CDR3 is CASRARVDGELFF. The CDR3 bases are TGTGCCAGCAGGGCACGGGTCGACGGGGAGCTGTTTTTT.